Included here is one TCR beta chain sequence, with context. Its antigen is as yet unknown. In TCRdb, the PCR reads were re-called with MiXCR into one record per CDR3 protein. The sample holds 460,000 or so distinct CDR3 sequences, around 23% seen once. Sorting selected naive CD8 T cells with a CD8+CD4-CCR7+CD45RA+ phenotype. The data stem from a study of molecular identifiers for immune sequencing clone quantification. The study's findings and limits: Clonotypes surpassing 20 RNA copies contained over 97% of effector molecules, versus under 1% in naive cells.

The sequencing input was naive CD8+ T cells from blood, with Jurkat cell RNA spiked in. Subset described: FACS-sorted CD8+CD4-CCR7+CD45RA+ naive T cells. This receptor was obtained from a human donor in good health. Some libraries in this study had Jurkat cell RNA spiked in.

The CDR3 region has the DNA TGTGCCACCAGTGAGCGGGGACTAGCGGGAGGATCCTACAATGAGCAGTTCTTC. The encoded protein is CATSERGLAGGSYNEQFF. The chain joins TRBV24-1 to TRBJ2-1, with 15 bases lining up with TRBD2. Unmatched junction bases numbered 4, after V lost 4 bases and J lost 1 base. CDR1 KGHDR and CDR2 SFDVKD come from the germline V gene. The CDR3 consists of 18 residues.